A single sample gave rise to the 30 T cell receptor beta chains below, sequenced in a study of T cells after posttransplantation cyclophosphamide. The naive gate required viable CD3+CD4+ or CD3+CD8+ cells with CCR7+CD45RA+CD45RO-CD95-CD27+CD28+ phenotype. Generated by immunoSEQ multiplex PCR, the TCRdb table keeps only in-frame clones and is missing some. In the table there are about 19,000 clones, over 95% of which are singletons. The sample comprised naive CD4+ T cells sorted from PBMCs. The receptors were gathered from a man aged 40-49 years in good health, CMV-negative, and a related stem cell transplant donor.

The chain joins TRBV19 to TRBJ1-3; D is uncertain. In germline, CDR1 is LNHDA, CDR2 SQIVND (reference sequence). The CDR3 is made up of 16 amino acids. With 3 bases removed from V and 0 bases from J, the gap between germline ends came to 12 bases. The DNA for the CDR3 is TGTGCCAGTAGTATTGAACGGGTGAGCTCTGGAAACACCATATATTTT. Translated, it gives CASSIERVSSGNTIYF.

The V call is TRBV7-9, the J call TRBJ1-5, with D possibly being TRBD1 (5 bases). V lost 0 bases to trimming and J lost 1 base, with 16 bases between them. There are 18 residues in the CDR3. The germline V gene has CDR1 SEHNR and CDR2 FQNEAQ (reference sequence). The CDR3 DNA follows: TGTGCCAGCAGCTTAGCGGAGTGGGGGGAGAGGAGCAATCAGCCCCAGCATTTT. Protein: CASSLAEWGERSNQPQHF.

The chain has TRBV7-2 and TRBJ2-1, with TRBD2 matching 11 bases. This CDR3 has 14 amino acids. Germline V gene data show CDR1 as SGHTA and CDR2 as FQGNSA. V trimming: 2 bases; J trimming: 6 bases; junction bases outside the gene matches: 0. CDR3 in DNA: TGTGCCAGCAGCTTACTAGCGGGAGGCAATGAGCAGTTCTTC. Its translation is CASSLLAGGNEQFF.

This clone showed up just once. CDR3 sequence reads: CASSIGAGGPYEQYF. In DNA, the CDR3 is TGTGCCAGTAGTATTGGAGCGGGAGGGCCCTACGAGCAGTACTTC. The J gene is TRBJ2-7, the V gene TRBV19; TRBD2 matches 10 bases. The germline V gene has CDR1 LNHDA and CDR2 SQIVND (reference sequence). This CDR3 comprises 15 residues. V was pared by 3 bases and J by 2 bases, with 4 bases of the junction left unmatched.

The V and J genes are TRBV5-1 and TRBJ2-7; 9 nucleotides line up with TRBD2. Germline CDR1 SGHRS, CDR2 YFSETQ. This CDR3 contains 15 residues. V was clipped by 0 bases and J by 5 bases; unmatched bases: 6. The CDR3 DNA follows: TGCGCCAGCAGCTTGGCCGGAATAGCGGGAGACGAGCAGTACTTC. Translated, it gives CASSLAGIAGDEQYF.

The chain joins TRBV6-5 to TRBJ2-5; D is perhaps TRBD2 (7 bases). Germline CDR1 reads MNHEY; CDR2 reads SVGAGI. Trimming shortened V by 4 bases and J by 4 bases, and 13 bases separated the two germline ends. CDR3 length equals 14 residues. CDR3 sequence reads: CASSSQGGAETQYF. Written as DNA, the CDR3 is TGTGCCAGCAGTTCACAGGGAGGGGCAGAGACCCAGTACTTC.

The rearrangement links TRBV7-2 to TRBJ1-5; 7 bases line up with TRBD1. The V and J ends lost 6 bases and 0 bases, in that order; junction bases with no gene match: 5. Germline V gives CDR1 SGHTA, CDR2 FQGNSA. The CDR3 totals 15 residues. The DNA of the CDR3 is TGTGCCAGCAGTCTACAGGGGCCTAGCAATCAGCCCCAGCATTTT. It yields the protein CASSLQGPSNQPQHF. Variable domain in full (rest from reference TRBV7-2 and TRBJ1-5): GAGVSQSPSNKVTEKGKDVELRCDPISGHTALYWYRQSLGQGLEFLIYFQGNSAPDKSGLPSDRFSAERTGGSVSTLTIQRTQQEDSAVYLCASSLQGPSNQPQHFGDGTRLSIL.

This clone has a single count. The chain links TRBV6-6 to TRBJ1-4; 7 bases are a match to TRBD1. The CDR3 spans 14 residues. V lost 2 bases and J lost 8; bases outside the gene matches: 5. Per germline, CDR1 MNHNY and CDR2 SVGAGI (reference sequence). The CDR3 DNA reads TGTGCCAGCAGTTACGTGGGACAGACAGAAAAACTGTTTTTT. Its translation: CASSYVGQTEKLFF.

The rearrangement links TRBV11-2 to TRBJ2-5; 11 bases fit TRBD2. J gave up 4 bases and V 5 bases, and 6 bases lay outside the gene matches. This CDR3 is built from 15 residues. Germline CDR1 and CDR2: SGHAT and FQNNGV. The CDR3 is CASSVLAGVGETQYF. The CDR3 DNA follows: TGTGCCAGCAGCGTACTAGCGGGAGTGGGAGAGACCCAGTACTTC.

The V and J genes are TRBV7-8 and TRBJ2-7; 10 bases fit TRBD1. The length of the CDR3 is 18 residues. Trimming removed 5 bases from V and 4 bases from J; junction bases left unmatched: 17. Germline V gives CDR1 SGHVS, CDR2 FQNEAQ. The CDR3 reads CASSVQPGDRGEWYEQYF. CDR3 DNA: TGTGCCAGCAGCGTCCAACCCGGGGACAGGGGTGAGTGGTACGAGCAGTACTTC.

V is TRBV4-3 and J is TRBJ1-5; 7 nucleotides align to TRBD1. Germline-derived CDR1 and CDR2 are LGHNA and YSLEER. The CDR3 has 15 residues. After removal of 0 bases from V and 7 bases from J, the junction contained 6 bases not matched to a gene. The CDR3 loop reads CASSQDAQGSQPQHF. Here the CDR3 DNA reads TGCGCCAGCAGCCAAGATGCACAGGGGTCCCAGCCCCAGCATTTT.

CDR3 amino acids: CSASSGTQYF. The CDR3 DNA reads TGCAGTGCTTCGTCCGGGACCCAGTACTTC. The chain joins TRBV20-1 to TRBJ2-5; D uncertain. V lost 5 bases and J 7 bases, leaving 8 bases between the germline ends. Germline CDR1 DFQATT, CDR2 SNEGSKA (reference sequence). CDR3 length equals 10 residues.

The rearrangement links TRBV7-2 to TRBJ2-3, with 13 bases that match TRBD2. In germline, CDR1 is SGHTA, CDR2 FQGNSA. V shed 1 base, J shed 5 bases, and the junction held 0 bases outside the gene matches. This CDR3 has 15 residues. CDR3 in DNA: TGTGCCAGCAGCTTAGGACTAGCGGGGGGAGATACGCAGTATTTT. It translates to CASSLGLAGGDTQYF. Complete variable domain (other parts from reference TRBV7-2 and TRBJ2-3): GAGVSQSPSNKVTEKGKDVELRCDPISGHTALYWYRQSLGQGLEFLIYFQGNSAPDKSGLPSDRFSAERTGGSVSTLTIQRTQQEDSAVYLCASSLGLAGGDTQYFGPGTRLTVL.

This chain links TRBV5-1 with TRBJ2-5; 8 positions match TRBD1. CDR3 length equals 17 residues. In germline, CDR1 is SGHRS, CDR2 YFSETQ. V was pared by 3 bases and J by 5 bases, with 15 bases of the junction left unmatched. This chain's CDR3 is CASSSRGQAAPGETQYF. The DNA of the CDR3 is TGCGCCAGCAGCTCGCGGGGACAGGCCGCCCCGGGGGAGACCCAGTACTTC.

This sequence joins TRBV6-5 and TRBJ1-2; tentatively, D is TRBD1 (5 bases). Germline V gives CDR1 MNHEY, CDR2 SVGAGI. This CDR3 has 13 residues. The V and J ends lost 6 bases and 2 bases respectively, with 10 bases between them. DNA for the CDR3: TGTGCCAGCAGACCGGGGGGGAACTATGGCTACACCTTC. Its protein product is CASRPGGNYGYTF.

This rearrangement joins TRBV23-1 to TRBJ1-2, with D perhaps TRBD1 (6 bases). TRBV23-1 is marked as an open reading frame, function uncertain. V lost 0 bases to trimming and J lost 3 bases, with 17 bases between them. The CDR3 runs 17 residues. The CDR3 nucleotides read TGCGCCAGCAGTCAATCGATCAGGGGCGACTGGGACTATGGCTACACCTTC. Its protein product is CASSQSIRGDWDYGYTF.

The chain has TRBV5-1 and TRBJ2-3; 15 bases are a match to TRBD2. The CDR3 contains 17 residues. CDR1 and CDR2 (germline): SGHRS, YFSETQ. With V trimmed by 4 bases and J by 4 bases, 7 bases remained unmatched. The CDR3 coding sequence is TGCGCCAGCAGCCGGGGACTAGCGGGAGGTCAGGCAGATACGCAGTATTTT. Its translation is CASSRGLAGGQADTQYF.

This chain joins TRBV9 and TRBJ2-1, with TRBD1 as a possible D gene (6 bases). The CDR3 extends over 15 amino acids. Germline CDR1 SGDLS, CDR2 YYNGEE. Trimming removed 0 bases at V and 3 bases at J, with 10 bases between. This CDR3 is CASSVAKGDYNEQFF. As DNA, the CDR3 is TGTGCCAGCAGCGTAGCTAAGGGGGACTACAATGAGCAGTTCTTC.

CDR3: CASSITAAPRGQGGEETQYF. The CDR3 DNA is TGTGCCAGTAGTATAACCGCTGCTCCTCGAGGGCAGGGAGGAGAGGAGACCCAGTACTTC. V is TRBV19 and J is TRBJ2-5; D might be TRBD2 (6 bases). This CDR3 is 20 amino acids long. Trimming cost V 2 bases and J 5 bases, with 30 bases left between them. Germline values: CDR1 LNHDA, CDR2 SQIVND (reference sequence). The whole variable domain, filled in from reference TRBV19 and TRBJ2-5, reads DGGITQSPKYLFRKEGQNVTLSCEQNLNHDAMYWYRQDPGQGLRLIYYSQIVNDFQKGDIAEGYSVSREKKESFPLTVTSAQKNPTAFYLCASSITAAPRGQGGEETQYFGPGTRLLVL.

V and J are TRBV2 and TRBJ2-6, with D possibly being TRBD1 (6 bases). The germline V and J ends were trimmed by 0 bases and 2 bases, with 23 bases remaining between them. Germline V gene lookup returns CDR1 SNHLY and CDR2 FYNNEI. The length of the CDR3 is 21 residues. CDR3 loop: CASSEALLGASGPAGANVLTF. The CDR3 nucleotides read TGTGCCAGCAGTGAAGCGCTTCTGGGGGCCTCTGGGCCTGCTGGGGCCAACGTCCTGACTTTC.

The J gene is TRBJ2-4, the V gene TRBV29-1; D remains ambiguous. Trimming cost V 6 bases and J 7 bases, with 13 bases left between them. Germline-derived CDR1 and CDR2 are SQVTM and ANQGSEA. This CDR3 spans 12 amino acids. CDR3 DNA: TGCAGCGTCCACTCGTCGTGGAACATTCAGTACTTC. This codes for CSVHSSWNIQYF.

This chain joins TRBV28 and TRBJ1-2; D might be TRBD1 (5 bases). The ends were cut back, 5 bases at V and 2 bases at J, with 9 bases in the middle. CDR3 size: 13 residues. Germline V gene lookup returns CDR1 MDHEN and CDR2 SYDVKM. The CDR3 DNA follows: TGTGCCAGCAGTCGGGGGTGGAACTATGGCTACACCTTC. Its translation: CASSRGWNYGYTF.

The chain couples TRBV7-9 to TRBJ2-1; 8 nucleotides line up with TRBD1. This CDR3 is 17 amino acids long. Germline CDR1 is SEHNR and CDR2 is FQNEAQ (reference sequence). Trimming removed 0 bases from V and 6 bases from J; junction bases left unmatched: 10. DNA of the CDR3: TGTGCCAGCAGCTTAGCTCATAACAGGGGGTTTATCAATGAGCAGTTCTTC. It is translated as CASSLAHNRGFINEQFF.

In DNA, the CDR3 is TGTGCCAGCACCAACCTAATGGGGGGGCCAGGGTACGAGCAGTACTTC. Translating gives CASTNLMGGPGYEQYF. The chain uses TRBV5-6 and TRBJ2-7; perhaps TRBD2 as D (7 bases). The germline CDR1 and CDR2 sequences are SGHDT and YYEEEE. V lost 6 bases and J 4 bases, leaving 23 bases between the germline ends. The CDR3 has 16 residues.

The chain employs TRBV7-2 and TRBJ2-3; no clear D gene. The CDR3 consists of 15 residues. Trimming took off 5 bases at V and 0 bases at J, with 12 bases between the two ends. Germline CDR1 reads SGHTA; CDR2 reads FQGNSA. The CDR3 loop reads CASSPGAASTDTQYF. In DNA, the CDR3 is TGTGCCAGCAGCCCTGGAGCTGCTAGCACAGATACGCAGTATTTT.

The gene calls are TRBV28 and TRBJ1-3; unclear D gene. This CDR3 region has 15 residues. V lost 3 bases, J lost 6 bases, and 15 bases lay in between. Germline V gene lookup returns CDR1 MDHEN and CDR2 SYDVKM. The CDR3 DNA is TGTGCCAGCAGTTTGCCCCGGTGGAGTCCAAACACCATATATTTT. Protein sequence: CASSLPRWSPNTIYF.

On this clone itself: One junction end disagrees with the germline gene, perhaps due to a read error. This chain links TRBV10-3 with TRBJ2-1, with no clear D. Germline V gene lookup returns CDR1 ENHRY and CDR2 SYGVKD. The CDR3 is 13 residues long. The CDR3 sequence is CATSSETFNEQFF. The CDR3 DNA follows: TGTGCCACCAGTTCCGAGACTTTCAATGAGCAGTTCTTC.

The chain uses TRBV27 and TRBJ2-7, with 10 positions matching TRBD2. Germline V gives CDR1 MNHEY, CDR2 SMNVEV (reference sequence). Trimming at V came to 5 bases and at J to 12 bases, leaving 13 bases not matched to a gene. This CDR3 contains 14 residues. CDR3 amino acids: CASSQLAGEPRRYF. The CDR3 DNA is TGTGCCAGCAGTCAGCTAGCGGGAGAGCCCCGACGGTACTTC.

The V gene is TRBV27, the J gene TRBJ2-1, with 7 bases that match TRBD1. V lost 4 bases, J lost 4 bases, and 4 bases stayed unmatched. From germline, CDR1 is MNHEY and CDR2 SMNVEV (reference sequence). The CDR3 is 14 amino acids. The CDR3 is CASSSGQPYNEQFF. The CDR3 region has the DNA TGTGCCAGCAGTTCGGGACAGCCGTACAATGAGCAGTTCTTC.

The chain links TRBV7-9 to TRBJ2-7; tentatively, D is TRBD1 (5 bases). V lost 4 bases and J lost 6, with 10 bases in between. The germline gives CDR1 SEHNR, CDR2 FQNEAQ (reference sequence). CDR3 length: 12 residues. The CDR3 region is CASSSLGAEQYF. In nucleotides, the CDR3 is TGTGCCAGCAGCTCGCTAGGGGCCGAGCAGTACTTC.